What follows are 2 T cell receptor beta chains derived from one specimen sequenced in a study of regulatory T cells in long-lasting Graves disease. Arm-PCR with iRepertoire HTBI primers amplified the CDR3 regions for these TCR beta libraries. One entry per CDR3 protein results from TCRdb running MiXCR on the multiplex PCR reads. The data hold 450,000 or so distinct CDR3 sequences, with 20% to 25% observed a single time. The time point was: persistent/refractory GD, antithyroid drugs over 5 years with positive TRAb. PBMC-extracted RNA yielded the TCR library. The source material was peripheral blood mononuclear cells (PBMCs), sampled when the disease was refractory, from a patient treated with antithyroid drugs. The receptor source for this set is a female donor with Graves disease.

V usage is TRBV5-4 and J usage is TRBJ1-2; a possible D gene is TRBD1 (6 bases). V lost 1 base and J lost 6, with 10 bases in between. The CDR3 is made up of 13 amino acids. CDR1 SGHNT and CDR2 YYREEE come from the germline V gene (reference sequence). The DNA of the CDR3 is TGTGCCAGCAGCTTGTGGGGGCTCGATGGCTACACCTTC. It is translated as CASSLWGLDGYTF.

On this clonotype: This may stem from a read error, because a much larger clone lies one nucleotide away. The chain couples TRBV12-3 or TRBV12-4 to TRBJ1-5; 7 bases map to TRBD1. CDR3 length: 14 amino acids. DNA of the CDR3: TGTACCAGCAGTCCTGGACAGGACCATCAGCCCCAGCATTTT. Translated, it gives CTSSPGQDHQPQHF.